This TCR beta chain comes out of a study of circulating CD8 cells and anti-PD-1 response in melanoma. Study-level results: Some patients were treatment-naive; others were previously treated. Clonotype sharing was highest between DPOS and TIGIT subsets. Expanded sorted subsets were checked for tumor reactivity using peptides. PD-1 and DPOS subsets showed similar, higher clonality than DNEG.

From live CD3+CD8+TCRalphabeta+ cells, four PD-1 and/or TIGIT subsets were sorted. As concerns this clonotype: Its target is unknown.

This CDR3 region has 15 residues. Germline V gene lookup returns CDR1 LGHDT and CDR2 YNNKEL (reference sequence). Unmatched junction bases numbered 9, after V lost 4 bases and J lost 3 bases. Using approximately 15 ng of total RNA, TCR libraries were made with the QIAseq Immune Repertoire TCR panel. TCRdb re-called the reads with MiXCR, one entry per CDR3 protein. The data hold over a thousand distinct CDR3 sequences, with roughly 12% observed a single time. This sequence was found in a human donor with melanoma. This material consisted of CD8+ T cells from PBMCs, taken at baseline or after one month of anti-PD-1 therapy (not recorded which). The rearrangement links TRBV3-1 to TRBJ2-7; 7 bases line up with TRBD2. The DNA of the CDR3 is TGTGCCAGCAGCCCGACGGCGGGAGATCTCTACGAGCAGTACTTC. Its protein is CASSPTAGDLYEQYF.